The 27 T cell receptor beta chains presented below share a single source sample, sequenced in a study of shared clonotypes between healthy human individuals. The repertoire was sequenced with immunoSEQ multiplex PCR; TCRdb's copy has only in-frame clones and lacks some. The sample records around 2,000,000 clones, about 95% being singletons. Terminally differentiated effector memory CD45RA+ cells were excluded by CCR7 positive selection of CD45RO-negative cells. Sequenced material: naive CD8+ T cells sorted from blood. The receptors derive from a young man in good health.

The V call is TRBV13, the J call TRBJ2-7; possible D gene TRBD2, 5 bases. The CDR3 sequence is 14 residues long. Trimming took 5 bases from V and 0 from J, leaving 11 bases between them. The V gene's germline CDR1 is PRHDT and CDR2 FYEKMQ (reference sequence). CDR3 bases: TGTGCCAGCAGCCGTCGGGGTAACTCCTACGAGCAGTACTTC. It encodes CASSRRGNSYEQYF.

The chain joins TRBV10-3 to TRBJ2-1, with 8 bases that match TRBD1. Germline-derived CDR1 and CDR2 are ENHRY and SYGVKD. J was trimmed by 5 bases and V by 6 bases; bases with no gene match: 3. The CDR3 is made up of 13 amino acids. As DNA, the CDR3 is TGTGCCATCAGGGACAGGGCCGACAATGAGCAGTTCTTC. This sequence encodes CAIRDRADNEQFF.

The chain is built from TRBV27 and TRBJ2-1; 7 nucleotides agree with TRBD1. J lost 6 bases, V lost 4 bases, and 9 bases had no gene match. The CDR3 has 15 amino acids. The germline gives CDR1 MNHEY, CDR2 SMNVEV (reference sequence). In DNA, the CDR3 is TGTGCCAGCAGTTCCTTTTTGCAGGGGGTCAATGAGCAGTTCTTC. It translates to CASSSFLQGVNEQFF.

Comment on this clone: At the DNA level, this CDR3 is encoded by other sequences in the same sample as well. J is TRBJ2-7 and V is TRBV7-6; D remains ambiguous. The CDR3 spans 13 residues. The germline CDR1 and CDR2 sequences are SGHVS and FNYEAQ. The ends were cut back, 1 base at V and 4 bases at J, with 8 bases in the middle. DNA for the CDR3: TGTGCCAGCAGCTTAGGTGTGGGGTACGAGCAGTACTTC. Encoded protein: CASSLGVGYEQYF.

The chain uses TRBV13 and TRBJ2-7, with 9 bases matching TRBD2. Germline V gives CDR1 PRHDT, CDR2 FYEKMQ (reference sequence). The trim removed 5 bases at V and 5 bases at J, leaving 10 bases unmatched. The CDR3 is made up of 15 amino acids. CDR3 amino acids: CASSARTSGSHEQYF. CDR3 bases: TGTGCCAGCAGCGCCCGAACTAGCGGGTCCCACGAGCAGTACTTC.

The chain uses TRBV4-1 and TRBJ1-1; D ambiguous. The V and J ends lost 3 bases and 1 base respectively, with 9 bases between them. CDR1 is MGHRA and CDR2 is YSYEKL in the germline V gene. CDR3 length: 14 amino acids. The CDR3 loop reads CASSHLTENTEAFF. The CDR3 DNA reads TGCGCCAGCAGCCATTTAACAGAGAACACTGAAGCTTTCTTT.

Turning to this clone: The sample holds other DNA sequences that translate to the same CDR3. The chain links TRBV27 to TRBJ1-5; tentative D call: TRBD1 (6 bases). Germline V gene sequence: CDR1 MNHEY, CDR2 SMNVEV (reference sequence). This CDR3 has 14 amino acids. V lost 6 bases and J lost 1, with 10 bases in between. CDR3 loop: CASRRGGSNQPQHF. The CDR3 DNA sequence: TGTGCCAGCAGAAGAGGGGGAAGCAATCAGCCCCAGCATTTT.

This chain joins TRBV13 and TRBJ2-7; D might be TRBD1 (5 bases). CDR3 size: 13 residues. CDR1 is PRHDT, CDR2 FYEKMQ, per germline (reference sequence). The V and J ends lost 6 bases and 4 bases respectively, with 13 bases between them. As DNA, the CDR3 is TGTGCCAGCAGGCCCAGGGTGGGATACGAGCAGTACTTC. As protein: CASRPRVGYEQYF.

V and J are TRBV28 and TRBJ2-1; TRBD1 matches 7 bases. The CDR3 runs 16 residues. From germline, CDR1 is MDHEN and CDR2 SYDVKM. Trimming at V came to 7 bases and at J to 0 bases, leaving 9 bases not matched to a gene. The CDR3 region has the DNA TGTGCCAGCACCCTATGGACAGGCAGCTCCTACAATGAGCAGTTCTTC. It translates to CASTLWTGSSYNEQFF.

The CDR3 sequence is CASSSIAGVSYNEQFF. The CDR3 DNA follows: TGTGCCAGCAGTTCAATAGCGGGGGTCTCCTACAATGAGCAGTTCTTC. The J gene is TRBJ2-1, the V gene TRBV28, with 9 bases fitting TRBD2. Losses at the gene ends were 4 bases for V and 0 bases for J; bases not matched to a gene: 4. The CDR3 is 16 amino acids. The V gene's germline CDR1 is MDHEN and CDR2 SYDVKM.

The chain combines TRBV27 with TRBJ2-7; 7 bases line up with TRBD1. Germline V gene sequence: CDR1 MNHEY, CDR2 SMNVEV (reference sequence). The CDR3 loop spans 14 amino acids. The trim removed 5 bases at V and 2 bases at J, leaving 6 bases unmatched. CDR3 region: CASSPLGQTYEQYF. In nucleotides, the CDR3 is TGTGCCAGCAGTCCCCTGGGACAGACCTACGAGCAGTACTTC.

As for this clone: Additional DNA sequences in this sample encode the identical CDR3. The V and J genes are TRBV30 and TRBJ2-7; D might be TRBD2 (5 bases). Germline V gene data show CDR1 as GTSNPN and CDR2 as SVGIG (reference sequence). The CDR3 loop spans 13 amino acids. V was trimmed by 2 bases and J by 1 base, leaving 9 bases between them. This chain's CDR3 is CAWSLAGSYEQYF. DNA of the CDR3: TGTGCCTGGAGTCTAGCAGGTTCCTACGAGCAGTACTTC.

On this clone itself: The sample carries other DNA sequences with the same CDR3. Here the CDR3 DNA reads TGTGCCAGCAGCCTTAGCACAGATACGCAGTATTTT. Translated, it gives CASSLSTDTQYF. The chain joins TRBV2 to TRBJ2-3; D remains ambiguous. The V end was cut by 6 bases, the J end by 0 bases, with 4 bases between. The CDR3 is 12 amino acids. The germline gives CDR1 SNHLY, CDR2 FYNNEI.

The chain couples TRBV6-1 to TRBJ1-4, with a weak D call TRBD1 (5 bases). The germline V gene encodes CDR1 MNHNS and CDR2 SASEGT. Trimming took 1 base from V and 7 from J, leaving 10 bases between them. The CDR3 is made up of 14 amino acids. The CDR3 sequence is CASSEGGSGEKLFF. In DNA, the CDR3 is TGTGCCAGCAGTGAAGGGGGGAGCGGTGAAAAACTGTTTTTT.

The rearrangement joins TRBV13 to TRBJ2-4; possibly TRBD2 for D (6 bases). CDR1 and CDR2 (germline): PRHDT, FYEKMQ (reference sequence). The CDR3 runs to 14 residues. With 4 bases removed from V and 4 bases from J, the gap between germline ends came to 11 bases. The CDR3 loop reads CASSSFSGKNIQYF. Written as DNA, the CDR3 is TGTGCCAGCAGCTCATTTAGCGGTAAAAACATTCAGTACTTC.

This sequence joins TRBV9 and TRBJ2-3; weak D call: TRBD2 (5 bases). CDR3 length: 15 residues. The germline V gene encodes CDR1 SGDLS and CDR2 YYNGEE. Trimming left V 3 bases short and J 1 base short, with 12 bases between. The CDR3 DNA follows: TGTGCCAGCAGCGGCGGATCCGGGGGCACAGATACGCAGTATTTT. This encodes CASSGGSGGTDTQYF.

This chain joins TRBV29-1 and TRBJ2-3; no clear D. V gave up 7 bases and J gave up 0 bases, with 20 bases separating them. Germline V lookup: CDR1 SQVTM, CDR2 ANQGSEA. CDR3 size: 16 residues. CDR3 nucleotide sequence: TGCAGCGCCACCATAACAATAACAGAGAGCACAGATACGCAGTATTTT. Translating gives CSATITITESTDTQYF.

The chain has TRBV4-1 and TRBJ2-5; 8 bases line up with TRBD2. The CDR3 spans 14 residues. V lost 3 bases and J lost 4; bases outside the gene matches: 4. CDR1 and CDR2 (germline): MGHRA, YSYEKL. CDR3 loop: CASSQELAAETQYF. The CDR3 DNA is TGCGCCAGCAGCCAGGAACTAGCGGCAGAGACCCAGTACTTC.

V gene TRBV6-1 combines with J gene TRBJ2-7, with D uncertain. The CDR3 has 13 residues. Between the trimmed V and J ends, which lost 2 bases and 2 bases, there was a span of 7 bases. The germline V gene encodes CDR1 MNHNS and CDR2 SASEGT. The CDR3 region is CASSERNPYEQYF. CDR3 nucleotide sequence: TGTGCCAGCAGTGAACGAAACCCCTACGAGCAGTACTTC.

The chain links TRBV4-1 to TRBJ2-7; D gene unclear. Per the germline V gene, CDR1 is MGHRA and CDR2 is YSYEKL. This CDR3 is 15 amino acids long. Trimming removed 0 bases from V and 3 bases from J, with 12 bases in between. DNA of the CDR3: TGCGCCAGCAGCCAAGAGGTTGTGGAGAGCTACGAGCAGTACTTC. This codes for CASSQEVVESYEQYF.

V usage is TRBV7-9 and J usage is TRBJ2-3; possible D gene TRBD2, 6 bases. The CDR3 has 15 amino acids. The germline V gene has CDR1 SEHNR and CDR2 FQNEAQ (reference sequence). V lost 3 bases and J 3 bases, leaving 13 bases between the germline ends. CDR3 sequence (DNA): TGTGCCAGCAGCTTCCCGGTTGGGGGGACAGATACGCAGTATTTT. Amino acid sequence: CASSFPVGGTDTQYF.

The genes are TRBV7-9 and TRBJ2-7, with a possible D match to TRBD2 (6 bases). V was cut by 10 bases and J by 3 bases, with 16 bases left in between. The CDR3 extends over 13 amino acids. Germline V lookup: CDR1 SEHNR, CDR2 FQNEAQ (reference sequence). The DNA of the CDR3 is TGTGCCACCAGTTCGGACGGGGGCTACGAGCAGTACTTC. This gives the protein CATSSDGGYEQYF.

This chain joins TRBV9 and TRBJ2-3; TRBD2 is a possible D gene (6 bases). CDR1 SGDLS and CDR2 YYNGEE come from the germline V gene. V was clipped by 4 bases and J by 4 bases, with 16 bases between them. The CDR3 is 15 residues long. DNA of the CDR3: TGTGCCAGCAGCCCCGGGACTGGGTGGCCAGATACGCAGTATTTT. Protein sequence: CASSPGTGWPDTQYF. The full variable domain, with the rest looked up from reference TRBV9 and TRBJ2-3, is DSGVTQTPKHLITATGQRVTLRCSPRSGDLSVYWYQQSLDQGLQFLIQYYNGEERAKGNILERFSAQQFPDLHSELNLSSLELGDSALYFCASSPGTGWPDTQYFGPGTRLTVL.

For this clone: Additional DNA sequences in this sample encode the identical CDR3. The chain uses TRBV11-2 and TRBJ1-1; weak D call: TRBD1 (5 bases). The CDR3 totals 13 residues. Per the germline V gene, CDR1 is SGHAT and CDR2 is FQNNGV. Trimming pared 3 bases from V and 5 bases from J, leaving 10 bases between. In nucleotides, the CDR3 is TGTGCCAGCAGCTTTCAGGGAGGTACTGAAGCTTTCTTT. Translating it yields CASSFQGGTEAFF.

V gene TRBV7-9 combines with J gene TRBJ1-2; no clear D gene. Germline CDR1 is SEHNR and CDR2 is FQNEAQ (reference sequence). CDR3 length: 14 residues. With 0 bases removed from V and 10 bases from J, the gap between germline ends came to 15 bases. The CDR3 coding sequence is TGTGCCAGCAGCTTAGCGCAGGCGGGAAGTGACTACACCTTC. Amino acids: CASSLAQAGSDYTF.

This sequence joins TRBV19 and TRBJ2-1; D is ambiguous. V was pared by 5 bases and J by 5 bases, with 7 bases between. The CDR3 is 12 residues long. CDR1 and CDR2 from the germline V gene are LNHDA and SQIVND (reference sequence). The CDR3 loop is CASSPADNEQFF. The CDR3 bases are TGTGCCAGTAGTCCGGCAGACAATGAGCAGTTCTTC. The full variable domain, in which reference TRBV19 and TRBJ2-1 provide the parts outside the CDR3, is DGGITQSPKYLFRKEGQNVTLSCEQNLNHDAMYWYRQDPGQGLRLIYYSQIVNDFQKGDIAEGYSVSREKKESFPLTVTSAQKNPTAFYLCASSPADNEQFFGPGTRLTVL.

The genes are TRBV6-7 and TRBJ2-5; 9 bases align to TRBD1. TRBV6-7 has ORF status, its function being uncertain. There are 16 residues in the CDR3. V lost 1 base, J lost 4 bases, and 7 bases stayed unmatched. The CDR3 here is CASSYLDNRGRETQYF. Here the CDR3 DNA reads TGTGCCAGCAGTTACTTGGACAACAGGGGGCGAGAGACCCAGTACTTC.